This T cell receptor (beta chain) came from a study of cytomegalovirus exposure and HLA in healthy donors. Primers: 60 Vbeta forward and 13 Jbeta reverse. Assay: immunoSEQ multiplex PCR; the TCRdb copy retains only in-frame clones and omits some. The table shows about 180,000 clones, with 70% to 85% occurring only once. Germline V gene lookup returns CDR1 SGHTA and CDR2 FQGTGA. The CDR3 totals 16 residues. J gave up 5 bases and V 2 bases, and 8 bases lay outside the gene matches. The source is a man aged 18 to 30 in good health and CMV-seronegative. The V gene is TRBV7-3, the J gene TRBJ2-5, with 10 bases that match TRBD2. The material sequenced was PBMCs. CDR3 bases: TGTGCCAGCAGCTTAGGCCTAGCGGGAGCCCGGGAGACCCAGTACTTC. Translating gives CASSLGLAGARETQYF.